Detailed here is one T cell receptor (beta chain). This clonotype was observed many times. Its antigen is still unknown. Within one base of it there is no much larger clone, and no base qualities were kept. Whole blood was used without fractionating the cells, so the repertoire represented all peripheral T cells without sorting. Ten uninfected healthy donors were sampled as controls, and about 40% of these ten donors were sampled twice roughly 3 months apart. For RNA extraction, 2.5 ml of peripheral blood was drawn into Tempus tubes. Residual genomic DNA was removed with the TURBO-DNase kit and globin mRNA was depleted with GLOBINclear. Around 510 ng RNA was reverse transcribed with SuperScript III using primers against the alpha and beta constant regions. Separate libraries for the alpha and beta chains were generated through chain-specific third strand synthesis that incorporated multiplexing indices. The protocol used a single primer pair to amplify all rearrangements within a chain, which avoided primer bias, and attached molecular barcodes to each cDNA molecule. T4 RNA Ligase 1 joined purified cDNA to a 5' RACE adapter that carried a random hexamer and the SP2 sequencing primer site. With slow temperature ramps used to favor optimal annealing, second strand synthesis was primed from the SP2 site with Phusion polymerase. Two random hexamer sequences, both added before amplification and joined together, made up the 12-nucleotide barcode of each molecule. A brief initial PCR introduced P5 and P7 adapter elements together with a second index, and an approximately 25-cycle amplification PCR using P5s and P7 primers was subsequently performed. A total of around 27 PCR cycles were applied to the libraries, which were quantified on a Qubit, sized on a Bioanalyzer, and diluted to roughly 4 nM. Sequencing of the normalized libraries was done on an Illumina MiSeq using 2 x 250 paired-end kits. Reverse transcription reactions were cleaned up on MinElute columns and eluted into approximately 10 ul Tris-Cl. Adapter ligations ran for around 20 hours at 16 degrees C and were afterwards cleaned with AMPure XP beads at a 1:1 ratio. On the study's bioinformatics: Demultiplexed FASTQ files were processed with a modified Decombinator by which V, J, insert and barcode information was output. Sequences that shared a barcode but differed from the dominant sequence were discarded as errors, and original cDNA molecules were estimated by counting barcodes clustered at Levenshtein distance 3. For downstream analyses, the R packages ineq, vegan, igraph and RCytoscape were used, along with IMGT nomenclature and CDR3 definitions. V gene usage was computed over distinct sequences, each TCR counted once to avoid skew from clonal expansion. Within a donor, similarity networks joined unique CDR3 amino acid sequences in every case where two of them were separated by a single Levenshtein edit. In the repertoires, a search was made for a compiled set of published HIV-specific CDR3s (over 80 alpha, 600 to 900 beta) and CMV-specific CDR3s (roughly 12 alpha, 253 beta). It was shown by random subsampling to size-matched repertoires that the decreased diversity of patients was not caused by their lower sequence numbers. Through fastp at Q25 and MiXCR, TCRdb rebuilt clones from the public reads, retaining in-frame beta chains. Each entry is one CDR3 protein sequence, shown with its most common DNA and genes. For this entry, the V and J calls and clone size follow TCRdb and not the study's own pipeline. The sample table contains 15,000 to 20,000 distinct CDR3 sequences; only one count was recorded for approximately 9.6% of them. The ten largest clones add up to about 2.5% of the sample.

The data derive from a study of HIV-infected patients and healthy controls (dated by TCRdb to 2014 to 2015). Notes on the research overall: The study tested whether deep TCR repertoire sequencing of HIV patients' small blood samples could capture immune perturbation and reconstitution. What the research found in general, with its limitations: Significantly higher mean Gini indices were seen in HIV-infected repertoires than in controls, possibly reflecting oligoclonality. Differing numbers of distinct sequences in patients and controls hindered comparison, and size-matching assigned excessive weight to rare events in the HIV-infected data. Significantly different mean usage between HIV-infected patients and controls was observed for eight alpha and eight beta V genes. Roughly threefold more distinct CDR3s and higher Shannon diversity were observed in healthy control repertoires than in untreated HIV+ repertoires. The observed differences in diversity could not be explained by the slight differences in age and sex profiles between the study cohorts. MAIT cell alpha-chain CDR3s were present at high frequency in healthy controls but severely depleted in HIV+ repertoires. HIV-associated CDR3s exhibited a significant reduction in frequency during therapy, whereas CMV-associated CDR3s exhibited no significant change, although the majority increased in frequency. More CDR3s were shared between individuals among healthy controls than among HIV+ patients, as measured by Jaccard index and by the count of highly shared sequences. Only sixteen HIV-infected individuals were processed, which the authors considered a major limit on how widely the findings apply. HLA typing of donors was not performed in the study. The use of whole blood limited sequencing depth and precluded separation of the dynamics of distinct T-cell subpopulations. In size-matched repertoire data, the apparent post-therapy recovery of the Gini index in HIV-infected patients was not replicated. The pairing of alpha and beta chains was not determined in the samples.

CDR1 and CDR2, per the germline V gene, are SGHRS and YFSETQ. A distance of 7 bases separates the germline ends of V and J, which lose 0 bases and 1 base respectively. The CDR3, cysteine through phenylalanine, is 14 amino acids long. Of the read, only the CDR3 DNA is kept; its 42 bases are in frame from base 1. The V and J genes are TRBV5-1 and TRBJ1-1; no D segment can be confidently identified. This clonotype was sampled from an adult in good health. Sample: blood. The bases read TGCGCCAGCAGCTTGGTTCAGACGAACACTGAAGCTTTCTTT. The encoded protein is CASSLVQTNTEAFF.